This TCR beta chain was recorded in a study of human T cells and chemical hapten exposure. Across the study: The patient population, which was mostly female, had alopecia areata, totalis or universalis. Notes on the study in general: As patch test score rose, PT1 expanded TCR counts tended to rise as well. Counts of TCRs above 1 in 1000 frequency stayed unchanged with DPC sensitization.

This CDR3 has 14 amino acids. V lost 3 bases, J lost 5 bases, and 14 bases lay in between. MiXCR was run by TCRdb on the RACE reads, yielding one entry per CDR3 protein. The sample lists over 130,000 distinct CDR3 sequences; about 11% were seen once. This clonotype was seen repeatedly, ten times or more. What it binds is unknown. Time point given: patch test 2, 6 weeks after DPC sensitization. Treatment given: therapeutic diphenylcyclopropenone sensitization with weekly scalp DPC. Ahead of applying each patch test, blood was sampled. The chain uses TRBV12-3 or TRBV12-4 and TRBJ2-7; weak D call: TRBD1 (6 bases). The starting material was whole blood, obtained in connection with sensitization to the hapten diphenylcyclopropenone (DPC). The TCR was taken from a woman aged 45-65 years with alopecia areata. Some clones in this sample may be carry-over from other donors' samples. CDR3 bases: TGTGCCAGCAGTTTTCGCCAGGGGAGAAACGAGCAGTACTTC. It codes for CASSFRQGRNEQYF.